The clone carrying this TCR beta chain was picked up a small number of times. Its matching antigen is unknown. V was clipped by 5 bases and J by 5 bases; unmatched bases: 14. The CDR3 length is 17 residues. Germline lookup yields CDR1 SGHTA and CDR2 FQGNSA. This entry belongs to a study of cytomegalovirus exposure and HLA in healthy donors. Study-level results: The authors listed around 150 TCR beta chains as cytomegalovirus-associated. CMV serostatus was the sole immune exposure information available. The likely explanation for a cluster of highly shared sequence variants was sequencing artifact. Researchers reportedly found TCR beta sequences accurately predicted most subjects' HLA-A and HLA-B alleles.

60 Vbeta and 13 Jbeta primers were used in PCR. Produced via immunoSEQ multiplex PCR; TCRdb's table is partial and in-frame only. The sample includes around 160,000 clones, just under 75% of them seen just once. The rearrangement uses TRBV7-2 and TRBJ2-5; 10 nucleotides agree with TRBD1. Sequenced: PBMCs. This TCR was recovered from a woman between 18 and 29 years old in good health and CMV-seronegative. As DNA, the CDR3 is TGTGCCAGCAGCCGATCGCAAGCGGGACAGGGGAGGGAGACCCAGTACTTC. Translated, it gives CASSRSQAGQGRETQYF.